The 7 T cell receptor beta chains presented below share a single source sample, sequenced in a study of T cells in Graves' hyperthyroidism and ophthalmopathy. From RNA transcripts, TCR beta CDR3 regions were amplified. First-round RT-PCR with HTBI primers amplified the TCR CDR3 region. TCRdb ran MiXCR on the multiplex PCR reads and lists one entry per CDR3 protein. The table includes about 500,000 distinct CDR3 sequences, around an eighth detected once. The specimen sequenced was blood. These receptors all come from a woman in her late teens or twenties with Graves' hyperthyroidism.

Many counts were recorded for this clonotype. The CDR3 reads CASSVTVNTEAFF. The CDR3 DNA reads TGTGCCAGTAGTGTGACAGTGAACACTGAAGCTTTCTTT. V is TRBV19 and J is TRBJ1-1, with TRBD1 as a possible D gene (5 bases). The CDR3 consists of 13 residues. Germline CDR1 is LNHDA and CDR2 is SQIVND (reference sequence). V was shortened by 5 bases and J by 0 bases, with 7 bases between the two germline ends.

This clonotype occurred many times. V usage is TRBV11-3 and J usage is TRBJ2-2; possibly TRBD1 for D (5 bases). CDR1 is SGHNT and CDR2 is YENEEA in the germline V gene. The ends were cut back, 0 bases at V and 4 bases at J, with 9 bases in the middle. This CDR3 contains 15 residues. CDR3 amino acids: CASSLEGLGTGELFF. The CDR3 DNA reads as TGTGCCAGCAGCTTAGAGGGGCTCGGCACCGGGGAGCTGTTTTTT.

This clonotype has more than one count but fewer than ten. The J gene is TRBJ2-5, the V gene TRBV7-9; D is perhaps TRBD2 (6 bases). This CDR3 spans 12 amino acids. Germline CDR1 is SEHNR and CDR2 is FQNEAQ (reference sequence). V dropped 6 bases and J dropped 6 bases, with 11 bases sitting between them. The CDR3 DNA reads TGTGCCAGCAGTTCAGGGAGGCAGACCCAGTACTTC. Protein: CASSSGRQTQYF.

This clonotype has at least ten counts. The chain has TRBV11-2 and TRBJ2-7; the match to TRBD2 covers 10 bases. With 5 bases clipped from V and 0 bases from J, the junction kept 7 bases outside the gene matches. The CDR3 runs to 16 residues. CDR1 SGHAT and CDR2 FQNNGV come from the germline V gene. CDR3 protein: CASSQTSGTISYEQYV. The CDR3 DNA is TGTGCCAGCAGCCAAACTAGCGGGACGATCTCCTACGAGCAGTACGTC.

The chain combines TRBV20-1 with TRBJ2-1, with TRBD2 matching over 9 bases. Trimming cost V 3 bases and J 8 bases; bases outside gene matches: 11. CDR1 is DFQATT and CDR2 is SNEGSKA in the germline V gene (reference sequence). The CDR3 has 15 amino acids. The CDR3 spells CSASRVAGEADEQFF. The CDR3 nucleotides read TGCAGTGCTAGTAGAGTAGCGGGAGAAGCGGATGAGCAGTTCTTC.

The V gene is TRBV5-1, the J gene TRBJ2-1, with TRBD2 identical over 14 bases. Germline loops: CDR1 SGHRS, CDR2 YFSETQ. Trimming removed 4 bases from V and 6 bases from J; junction bases left unmatched: 12. The CDR3 is 18 amino acids. The CDR3 DNA reads as TGCGCCAGCAGCCCCCCCCCACTGACTAGCGGGAGGGCCAATGAGCAGTTCTTC. Its translation is CASSPPPLTSGRANEQFF.

Ten or more counts support this clonotype. The chain combines TRBV12-3 or TRBV12-4 with TRBJ2-7, with D possibly being TRBD1 (5 bases). CDR3 length equals 13 residues. V shed 6 bases and J shed 5 bases, with 14 bases lying between them. CDR3 loop: CASSPTRVHEQYF. CDR3 sequence (DNA): TGTGCCAGCAGCCCCACCAGGGTTCACGAGCAGTACTTC.